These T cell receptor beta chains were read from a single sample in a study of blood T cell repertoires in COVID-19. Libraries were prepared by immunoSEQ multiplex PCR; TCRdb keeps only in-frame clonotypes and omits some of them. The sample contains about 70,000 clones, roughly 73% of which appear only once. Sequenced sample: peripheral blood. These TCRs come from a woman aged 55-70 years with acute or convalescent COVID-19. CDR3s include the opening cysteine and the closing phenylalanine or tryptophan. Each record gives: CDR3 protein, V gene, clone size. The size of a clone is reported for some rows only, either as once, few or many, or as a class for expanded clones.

CDR3aa: CASSLLGQGRFAGELFF; v_gene: TRBV28; abundance: .
CDR3aa: CASSQAAGGPETQYF; v_gene: TRBV3-1/TRBV3-2; abundance: once
CDR3aa: CASSFGALGTEAFF; v_gene: TRBV19; abundance: .
CDR3aa: CASSLQGASGNTIYF; v_gene: TRBV5-1; abundance: .
CDR3aa: CASGQSLRLETQYF; v_gene: TRBV5-1; abundance: .
CDR3aa: CASSLDRPTYEQYF; v_gene: TRBV5-1; abundance: .
CDR3aa: CASSPAEGQNSPLHF; v_gene: TRBV5-1; abundance: .
CDR3aa: CASSFRQQSYGYTF; v_gene: TRBV27; abundance: .
CDR3aa: CASTDPGLGRDTQYF; v_gene: TRBV28; abundance: .
CDR3aa: CASSIEAPRRGGYTF; v_gene: TRBV19; abundance: .
CDR3aa: CASSRTGGRTQYF; v_gene: TRBV19; abundance: many
CDR3aa: CASTLGEKLFF; v_gene: TRBV28; abundance: .
CDR3aa: CASSPPVGATNTEAFF; v_gene: TRBV18; abundance: .
CDR3aa: CASIPRQYGYTF; v_gene: TRBV11-3; abundance: .
CDR3aa: CASSPRQGFHNEQFF; v_gene: TRBV5-6; abundance: once
CDR3aa: CASSAGTANQETQYF; v_gene: TRBV11-3; abundance: .
CDR3aa: CSVDRMGSYEQYF; v_gene: TRBV29-1; abundance: .
CDR3aa: CASSPGRASGGQTQYF; v_gene: TRBV5-1; abundance: .
CDR3aa: CASSYGPAGGTDTQYF; v_gene: TRBV6-2/TRBV6-3; abundance: .
CDR3aa: CASSLQGTNTEAFF; v_gene: TRBV5-1; abundance: .
CDR3aa: CASSLGLAGGDAWGTQYF; v_gene: TRBV7-6; abundance: medium-sized
CDR3aa: CASSLPTADYGYTF; v_gene: TRBV5-1; abundance: few
CDR3aa: CASSVSPGTGKSSYNEQFF; v_gene: TRBV9; abundance: .